Shown below are 19 T cell receptor beta chains from a single sample sequenced in a study of cytomegalovirus exposure and HLA in healthy donors. Use of 60 Vbeta and 13 Jbeta primers characterized the PCR. TCRdb's table, derived via immunoSEQ multiplex PCR, lists solely in-frame clones and lacks some. The table has over 65,000 clones, 60% to 80% seen once. Material for sequencing was PBMCs. The receptor source for this set is a man aged 35 to 55 in good health and CMV-seronegative.

The chain carries TRBV19 and TRBJ1-2; no definite D call. Germline loops: CDR1 LNHDA, CDR2 SQIVND (reference sequence). This CDR3 spans 11 amino acids. The V end lost 4 bases, the J end lost 6 bases, and 6 bases lay between the germline ends. CDR3 residues: CASSTLDGYTF. For the CDR3, the DNA is TGTGCCAGTAGTACCCTCGATGGCTACACCTTC.

The chain joins TRBV6-5 to TRBJ2-1; no clear D gene. CDR1 is MNHEY, CDR2 SVGAGI, per germline. The CDR3 loop spans 12 amino acids. The V end was cut by 4 bases, the J end by 7 bases, with 8 bases between. The CDR3 DNA is TGTGCCAGCAGTTCCCCTAGGAATGAGCAGTTCTTC. Translation gives CASSSPRNEQFF.

CDR3: CASSQGQGNTDTQYF. Written as DNA, the CDR3 is TGCGCCAGCAGCCAGGGACAGGGTAACACAGATACGCAGTATTTT. The gene calls are TRBV5-1 and TRBJ2-3; 9 nucleotides match TRBD1. The V gene's germline CDR1 is SGHRS and CDR2 YFSETQ. The V gene end was trimmed by 4 bases and the J gene end by 2 bases; junction bases not matched to a gene: 5. The CDR3 spans 15 residues.

This clone appeared a few times. The chain employs TRBV6-4 and TRBJ2-3, with TRBD2 matching 7 bases. Germline V gene sequence: CDR1 MRHNA, CDR2 SNTAGT. This CDR3 has 14 amino acids. J was trimmed by 3 bases and V by 4 bases; bases with no gene match: 4. The CDR3 reads CASSGGGGTDTQYF. The CDR3 DNA reads TGTGCCAGCAGTGGCGGGGGTGGGACAGATACGCAGTATTTT.

Only a few counts were recorded for this clone. This rearrangement joins TRBV11-3 to TRBJ1-2, with TRBD1 identical over 7 bases. CDR3 size: 15 residues. V dropped 5 bases and J dropped 0; count of bases not matched to a gene: 6. Germline V CDR1 and CDR2: SGHNT, YENEEA. This chain's CDR3 is CASSQRTGANYGYTF. The CDR3 DNA follows: TGTGCCAGCAGCCAAAGGACAGGAGCTAACTATGGCTACACCTTC.

The J gene is TRBJ2-7, the V gene TRBV6-5; 7 bases match TRBD2. From germline, CDR1 is MNHEY and CDR2 SVGAGI. V lost 5 bases and J lost 5; bases outside the gene matches: 6. The CDR3 length is 13 residues. CDR3 amino acids: CASSKGEGNEQYF. In DNA, the CDR3 is TGTGCCAGCAGTAAAGGGGAGGGAAACGAGCAGTACTTC.

The CDR3 nucleotides are TGTGCCAGCAGTCTAGGAGCAGGGGGCGCGAACACTGAAGCTTTCTTT. Translating it yields CASSLGAGGANTEAFF. The chain combines TRBV7-8 with TRBJ1-1; 8 bases fit TRBD1. The length of the CDR3 is 16 residues. Germline lookup yields CDR1 SGHVS and CDR2 FQNEAQ. V lost 6 bases, J lost 1 base, and 10 bases stayed unmatched.

The CDR3 DNA reads as TGTGCCTGGAGTGTAGGCGGGAGTAGGAAAAACATTCAGTACTTC. Residues: CAWSVGGSRKNIQYF. This chain uses TRBV30 with TRBJ2-4; 7 nucleotides align to TRBD2. CDR1 and CDR2 (germline): GTSNPN, SVGIG (reference sequence). The CDR3 spans 15 residues. Trimming removed 0 bases from V and 4 bases from J; junction bases left unmatched: 6.

This clone was recorded a few times. V usage is TRBV7-9 and J usage is TRBJ1-1; no clear D gene. Between the trimmed V and J ends, which lost 5 bases and 2 bases, there was a span of 15 bases. The CDR3 has 15 amino acids. CDR1 is SEHNR and CDR2 is FQNEAQ in the germline V gene (reference sequence). CDR3 nucleotides: TGTGCCAGCAGCCTCCAGATGGGCCTTAACACTGAAGCTTTCTTT. This codes for CASSLQMGLNTEAFF.

CDR3 nucleotides: TGTGCCAGCAGCCAAGAAGGGCAGGGGCGCGATGGCTACACCTTC. Protein: CASSQEGQGRDGYTF. The rearrangement links TRBV4-2 to TRBJ1-2, with D perhaps matching TRBD1 (6 bases). V was cut by 0 bases and J by 6 bases, with 14 bases left in between. The CDR3 has 15 amino acids. Per the germline V gene, CDR1 is LGHNA and CDR2 is YNFKEQ.

J is TRBJ2-5 and V is TRBV25-1, with 11 positions matching TRBD2. Germline-derived CDR1 and CDR2 are MGHDK and SYGVNS. This CDR3 spans 17 amino acids. Trimming removed 4 bases from V and 9 bases from J; junction bases left unmatched: 16. The CDR3 DNA reads as TGTGCCAGCAGTGCAATCCTAACTAGCGGGAGACCACGGGCCCAGTACTTC. Its translation: CASSAILTSGRPRAQYF.

The rearrangement joins TRBV29-1 to TRBJ1-2; weak D call: TRBD1 (6 bases). The CDR3 extends over 13 amino acids. V was pared by 3 bases and J by 4 bases, with 12 bases between. Germline CDR1 reads SQVTM; CDR2 reads ANQGSEA. The CDR3 sequence is CSVDDRSLYGYTF. The CDR3 coding sequence is TGCAGCGTTGACGACAGGAGCCTCTATGGCTACACCTTC.

The chain links TRBV18 to TRBJ1-2, with D possibly TRBD1 on 5 matching bases. V was shortened by 3 bases and J by 7 bases, with 9 bases between the two germline ends. Looked up from germline, CDR1 is KGHSH and CDR2 is LQKENI. This CDR3 spans 12 amino acids. The CDR3 reads CASSPREGGYTF. The CDR3 DNA reads TGTGCCAGCTCACCCAGGGAGGGTGGCTACACCTTC.

This chain connects TRBV7-2 to TRBJ2-6, with 7 bases aligning to TRBD1. V dropped 2 bases and J dropped 8; count of bases not matched to a gene: 6. CDR3 length equals 15 residues. In germline, CDR1 is SGHTA, CDR2 FQGNSA. For the CDR3, the DNA is TGTGCCAGCAGCTTATCCCCGACAGGGACCAACGTCCTGACTTTC. As protein: CASSLSPTGTNVLTF.

This clone was counted once. The chain couples TRBV19 to TRBJ1-5, with 10 bases matching TRBD1. This CDR3 comprises 14 residues. After removal of 5 bases from V and 7 bases from J, the junction contained 5 bases not matched to a gene. Germline V lookup: CDR1 LNHDA, CDR2 SQIVND (reference sequence). CDR3: CASSPGQGGQPQHF. The DNA for the CDR3 is TGTGCCAGTAGTCCAGGACAGGGGGGACAGCCCCAGCATTTT.

V and J are TRBV15 and TRBJ1-3; unclear D gene. V was cut by 5 bases and J by 8 bases, with 10 bases left in between. The CDR3 is 12 residues long. From germline, CDR1 is LNHNV and CDR2 YYDKDF (reference sequence). CDR3 coding DNA: TGTGCCACCAGCGCAACGGAGGACACCATATATTTT. This gives the protein CATSATEDTIYF.

This clone was recorded at least ten times. The V gene is TRBV6-1, the J gene TRBJ2-7; 11 positions match TRBD1. The CDR3 has 15 residues. After removal of 6 bases from V and 4 bases from J, the junction contained 8 bases not matched to a gene. CDR1 and CDR2 from the germline V gene are MNHNS and SASEGT. In DNA form, the CDR3 reads TGTGCCAGCAGACTGGACAGGGGGCGTTCTTACGAGCAGTACTTC. Its translation: CASRLDRGRSYEQYF.

This chain uses TRBV15 with TRBJ1-3; D not resolved. V shed 0 bases and J shed 0 bases, with 9 bases lying between them. Germline V lookup: CDR1 LNHNV, CDR2 YYDKDF (reference sequence). The CDR3 is 16 residues long. CDR3 region: CATSRDTRSSGNTIYF. CDR3 bases: TGTGCCACCAGCAGAGATACAAGGAGCTCTGGAAACACCATATATTTT.

This clone was counted a few times. V and J are TRBV19 and TRBJ1-2; D call uncertain. Trimming pared 3 bases from V and 4 bases from J, leaving 12 bases between. The CDR3 loop spans 14 amino acids. Germline V gene sequence: CDR1 LNHDA, CDR2 SQIVND (reference sequence). The CDR3 region is CASSIIQDPYGYTF. The CDR3 nucleotides read TGTGCCAGTAGTATTATCCAGGATCCCTATGGCTACACCTTC.